Listed below are T cell receptor beta chains from one sample, sequenced in a study of response to subunit inactivated influenza vaccine. One entry per CDR3 protein results from TCRdb running MiXCR on the RT-PCR reads. The sample lists about 650,000 distinct CDR3 sequences, 12% to 15% seen once, with roughly 7.6% in the top ten. The sequences come from PBMCs from blood, collected 14 to 15 days before vaccination. The receptor set was obtained from a man aged 50-60 years who received an inactivated influenza vaccine. Both conserved end residues are part of each CDR3. The D gene is left open where the match is weak. A clone size is listed for some rows: how often the clone was seen (once, few, many), or a class if it is expanded.

CDR3 DNA	CDR3 protein	D gene	J gene	clone size	V gene
TGCGCCAGCAGCTTGGACAGCATATTGATTAACGAGCAGTACTTC	CASSLDSILINEQYF	NA	TRBJ2-7	few	TRBV5-1
TGTGCCAGCAGCCCGGAGACAGTCTATGGCTACACCTTC	CASSPETVYGYTF	NA	TRBJ1-2	NA	TRBV7-9
TGTGCCAGCAGCCAAGATAGCGGGAGAAACCTTCGCAATGAGCAGTTCTTC	CASSQDSGRNLRNEQFF	TRBD2	TRBJ2-1	NA	TRBV4-2
TGTGCCAGCAGTTGGACAGGGATCGAGCAGTACTTC	CASSWTGIEQYF	TRBD1	TRBJ2-7	many	TRBV12-3/TRBV12-4
TGTGCCAGCAGTCCCGCAGCGGGGAGAACTATCATTACGCAGTATTTT	CASSPAAGRTIITQYF	TRBD2	TRBJ2-3	few	TRBV12-3/TRBV12-4
TGTGCCAGCAGACGACAGGCGGACACCGGGGAGCTGTTTTTT	CASRRQADTGELFF	NA	TRBJ2-2	many	TRBV25-1
TGCAGTGCCCTTAGCGGGAGCTACAATGAGCAGTTCTTC	CSALSGSYNEQFF	TRBD2	TRBJ2-1	few	TRBV20-1
TGCGCCAGCAGCCAAGATAGTAGCGGGGGCACAGATACGCAGTATTTT	CASSQDSSGGTDTQYF	TRBD2	TRBJ2-3	NA	TRBV4-3
TGTGCCAGCAGCCAAGAAAGGGAGACGCCGATTAACCAAGAGACCCAGTACTTC	CASSQERETPINQETQYF	NA	TRBJ2-5	many	TRBV3-1
TGTGCCAGCAGTTACTCACGAGGACAGGCGAACACTGAAGCTTTCTTT	CASSYSRGQANTEAFF	TRBD1	TRBJ1-1	NA	TRBV2